This T cell receptor (beta chain) was profiled in a study of cytomegalovirus exposure and HLA in healthy donors. Of note for this clone: The antigen remains unidentified.

General study points: The productive fraction for most TCR beta V segments was about 87% or about 30% in an earlier analysis.

PCR was performed using 60 Vbeta and 13 Jbeta primers. Assay: immunoSEQ multiplex PCR; the TCRdb copy retains only in-frame clones and omits some. The sample yields hundreds of thousands of clones, 80% to 90% seen once. From germline, CDR1 is LNHDA and CDR2 SQIVND (reference sequence). CDR3 length equals 14 residues. V lost 7 bases to trimming and J lost 1 base, with 13 bases between them. The specimen sequenced was PBMCs. The source is a woman aged 18-29 years in good health and CMV-seronegative. This chain connects TRBV19 to TRBJ1-1; tentative D call: TRBD1 (6 bases). In DNA form, the CDR3 reads TGTGCCAGTAACTTCAGGGGAAGGAACACTGAAGCTTTCTTT. Protein product: CASNFRGRNTEAFF.